The entry that follows covers one T cell receptor (beta chain) sequence. CDR1 SNHLY and CDR2 FYNNEI come from the germline V gene. This CDR3 is built from 14 residues. The V and J ends lost 3 bases and 2 bases respectively, with 8 bases between them. The record originates from a study of blood T cell repertoires in COVID-19. Whole-study context: The United States, Italy and Spain provided the acute and convalescent COVID-19 samples. T cells, B-cell-depleted T cells, or PBMCs supplied cDNA or gDNA.

As handled by the study authors: Counts of nucleated cells, estimated from reference gene primer amplification, were obtained. The method was immunoSEQ multiplex PCR; TCRdb's version includes in-frame clones alone and lacks a portion of them. V, J and clone size derive from that table, while D and trimming were established from the DNA sequence. This table has 390,000 or so clones, 70% to 90% appearing once. Seattle's enrolled individuals joined amid active infection and were then monitored longitudinally. V gene TRBV2 combines with J gene TRBJ1-5, with a weak D call TRBD1 (6 bases). Sequenced material: peripheral blood. The source is a woman younger than 45 with COVID-19, enrolled during active disease. The CDR3 sequence: CASSDSGGNQPQHF. CDR3 sequence (DNA): TGTGCCAGCAGTGATTCAGGGGGCAATCAGCCCCAGCATTTT.